This entry describes one T cell receptor (beta chain). In its sample, this clonotype was seen many times. Its specific antigen is unknown. Nothing much larger sits one base from this clone, and base qualities are not available. These data come from a study of T cells in Graves' hyperthyroidism and ophthalmopathy (dated by TCRdb to the late 2010s). At the level of the whole study: Peripheral blood was collected at initial diagnosis, before any treatment. A discovery cohort of roughly 96 patients, about 40 with Graves' ophthalmopathy and about 58 with stable Graves' hyperthyroidism, was used to find distinguishing TCR V-J signatures. Prospective prediction of ophthalmopathy was tested in an independent validation cohort of fewer than 20 hyperthyroidism patients and 15 to 17 patients who later progressed to ophthalmopathy. The 75 to 100 discovery patients were divided at random into training and test sets in a 7:3 ratio. The study also compared thyroid tissue and blood T-cell repertoires from several Graves' hyperthyroidism patients. After sampling, hyperthyroidism patients received methimazole starting at 30 mg daily, and ophthalmopathy patients received high-dose intravenous methylprednisolone. TCR Vbeta CDR3 sequencing of fewer than 150 peripheral blood samples (approximately 44 ophthalmopathy, about 74 hyperthyroidism and roughly 17 progressor patients) is reported in the paper.

Broader findings and caveats from the paper: In cross-validation, a model built on a 13 V-J signature told ophthalmopathy apart from stable hyperthyroidism with about 90% sensitivity and 81% to 82% specificity, and in testing the same model reached 80%/75%. During validation, the model predicted progression to ophthalmopathy a median of approximately 7 months ahead of onset, with around 71% sensitivity and roughly 72% specificity. Sample size was not statistically predetermined, and investigators were not blinded to group allocation. Most expanded thyroid clonotypes (frequency above 0.001) were also found in blood, which suggests that blood repertoires may mirror thyroid immune responses.

TCR beta CDR3 regions were amplified from RNA transcripts. The first round of RT-PCR for the TCR CDR3 was performed with the HTBI primer set and the Qiagen OneStep RT-PCR kit. A second multiplex PCR round built the libraries, followed by size selection and purification. The libraries were sequenced on an Illumina HiSeq2000 using paired-end 100 bp reads. The paper's data handling went like this. SOAPnuke was used to process the raw data, removing reads that contained adapters or uncalled bases, had a mean Phred below 15, or lacked an exact match to the constant primer or identifier. COPE v1.2.5 was used to merge the high-quality paired reads, and each unique nucleotide sequence was defined as a clonotype. Clonotypes were aligned to IMGT TRBV, TRBD and TRBJ reference segments using MiTCR v1.1. The analysis included only V-J combinations with a frequency above 0.0001, which together covered 99.2% of the repertoires. A TCS score was defined as the ratio of F50 (clonal expansion) to E x V (chaos), with BLOSUM62-based TCRdist applied between CDR3 peptides within each V-J. Welch's t-statistics and random forest reduced some 510 V-J features to 10 to 15, which were used in a naive Bayes classifier (R e1071). TCRdb reanalyzed the raw reads on its own, using fastp at Q25 for trimming and MiXCR for clone calling, and kept in-frame beta chains. Each CDR3 protein appears once, grouped with its most common genes and DNA. The authors' filters were not applied to this entry. The sample data list some 760,000 distinct CDR3 sequences, and 12% to 15% of these were observed just once. The ten largest clones capture roughly 10% of the sample.

Stable Graves' hyperthyroidism was defined as no progression to ophthalmopathy during 18 months of follow-up. The hyperthyroidism patients were between 18 and 65 years old and newly diagnosed, with a disease duration of less than 2 months. Exclusion was applied to patients with uncontrolled infections, other autoimmune diseases, pregnancy or lactation. Diagnoses were established on the basis of clinical symptoms, serum thyroxine and TRAb, thyroid ultrasound, and orbital computed tomography. PBMCs were isolated from approximately 10 ml of fresh peripheral blood by Ficoll-Paque density gradient centrifugation. Total RNA was extracted with Trizol reagent, and quality was checked on an Agilent 2100 Bioanalyzer. Deletion took 6 bases off V and 3 bases off J, with a span of 9 bases between the germline ends. As encoded in the germline V gene, CDR1 is MDHEN while CDR2 is SYDVKM. The CDR3 has 12 amino acids, counting the end cysteine and phenylalanine. Solely the CDR3 DNA is kept, with 36 bases framed from the first base.

The sample was blood. The clonotype comes from a young woman with Graves' hyperthyroidism. The chain is assembled from TRBV28 and TRBJ2-7; the D segment cannot be called with confidence. The CDR3 protein: CASSQRVYEQYF. Here is the DNA: TGTGCCAGCAGCCAACGGGTCTACGAGCAGTACTTC. The reference TRBV28 and TRBJ2-7 proteins fill in what lies around the CDR3, so the full variable domain reads DVKVTQSSRYLVKRTGEKVFLECVQDMDHENMFWYRQDPGLGLRLIYFSYDVKMKEKGDIPEGYSVSREKKERFSLILESASTNQTSMYLCASSQRVYEQYFGPGTRLTVT.